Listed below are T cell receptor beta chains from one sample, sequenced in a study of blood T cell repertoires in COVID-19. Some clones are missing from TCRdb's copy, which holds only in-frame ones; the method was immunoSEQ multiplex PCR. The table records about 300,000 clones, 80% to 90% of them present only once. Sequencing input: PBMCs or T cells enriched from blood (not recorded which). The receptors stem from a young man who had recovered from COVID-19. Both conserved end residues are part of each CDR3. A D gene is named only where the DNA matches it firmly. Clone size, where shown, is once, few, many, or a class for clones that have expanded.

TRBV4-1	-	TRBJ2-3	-	CASSQDQGPDTQYF	TGCGCCAGCAGCCAAGATCAGGGGCCAGATACGCAGTATTTT
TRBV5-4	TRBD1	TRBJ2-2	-	CASSRTGANTGELFF	TGTGCCAGCAGCCGTACAGGGGCAAACACCGGGGAGCTGTTTTTT
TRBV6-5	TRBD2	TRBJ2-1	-	CASSYSTSGHNEQFF	TGTGCCAGCAGTTACTCGACTAGCGGCCACAATGAGCAGTTCTTC
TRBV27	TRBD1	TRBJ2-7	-	CASSPVDRTYEQYF	TGTGCCAGCAGTCCAGTGGACAGGACCTACGAGCAGTACTTC
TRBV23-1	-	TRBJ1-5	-	CASSQLAGSNQPQHF	TGCGCCAGCAGTCAATTGGCAGGGTCCAATCAGCCCCAGCATTTT
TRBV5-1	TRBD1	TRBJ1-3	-	CASSLATGALNTIYF	TGCGCCAGCAGCTTGGCGACAGGGGCTTTAAACACCATATATTTT
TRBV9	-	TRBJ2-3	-	CASSAEDTIPADTQYF	TGTGCCAGCAGCGCCGAGGATACCATCCCAGCAGATACGCAGTATTTT
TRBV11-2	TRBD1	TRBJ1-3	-	CASSRTGTGDSGNTIYF	TGTGCCAGCAGCCGAACCGGGACAGGGGACTCTGGAAACACCATATATTTT
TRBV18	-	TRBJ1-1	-	CASSPQGPYTEAFF	TGTGCCAGCTCACCCCAGGGTCCCTACACTGAAGCTTTCTTT
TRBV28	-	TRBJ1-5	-	CASSLSTGRLPAQHF	TGTGCCAGCAGTTTAAGTACAGGGCGGCTCCCAGCCCAGCATTTT
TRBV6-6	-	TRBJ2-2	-	CASNDVEVANTGELFF	TGTGCCAGCAACGATGTAGAGGTTGCGAACACCGGGGAGCTGTTTTTT
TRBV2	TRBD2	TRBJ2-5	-	CASSVGGGPTSGRETQYF	TGTGCCAGCAGCGTCGGAGGGGGGCCGACTAGCGGGAGAGAGACCCAGTACTTC
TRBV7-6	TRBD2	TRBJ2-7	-	CASSLGREGEQYF	TGTGCCAGCAGCTTAGGAAGGGAGGGCGAGCAGTACTTC
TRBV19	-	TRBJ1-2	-	CASSIRTALDYGYTF	TGTGCCAGTAGTATAAGGACAGCGCTGGACTATGGCTACACCTTC
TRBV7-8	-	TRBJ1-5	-	CASSLQGPGNQPQHF	TGTGCCAGCAGCTTACAGGGCCCGGGCAATCAGCCCCAGCATTTT
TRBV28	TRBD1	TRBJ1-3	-	CASSPQGYRNTIYF	TGTGCCAGCAGCCCACAGGGGTACCGAAACACCATATATTTT
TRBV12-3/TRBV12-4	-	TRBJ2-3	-	CASSFGTDTQYF	TGTGCCAGCAGTTTCGGCACAGATACGCAGTATTTT
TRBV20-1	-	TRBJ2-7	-	CSASYRSYEQYF	TGCAGTGCTAGTTACAGGTCCTACGAGCAGTACTTC
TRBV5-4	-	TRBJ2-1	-	CASSLARNYNEQFF	TGTGCCAGCAGCTTAGCGCGAAATTACAATGAGCAGTTCTTC
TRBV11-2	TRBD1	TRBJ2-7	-	CASSLVTGLSYEQYF	TGTGCCAGCAGCTTAGTGACAGGGCTCTCCTACGAGCAGTACTTC
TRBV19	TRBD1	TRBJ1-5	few	CASSSSRDRDSGNQPQHF	TGTGCCAGTAGCAGCTCCCGGGACAGGGACTCGGGCAATCAGCCCCAGCATTTT
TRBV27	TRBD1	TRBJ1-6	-	CASYRDRYSPLHF	TGTGCCAGTTACCGGGACAGATATTCACCCCTCCACTTT
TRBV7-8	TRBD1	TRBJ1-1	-	CASSLAGIQGTTEAFF	TGTGCCAGCAGCTTAGCGGGGATACAGGGGACCACTGAAGCTTTCTTT
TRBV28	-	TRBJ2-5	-	CASRLPGNQETQYF	TGTGCCAGCAGGCTACCGGGAAACCAAGAGACCCAGTACTTC
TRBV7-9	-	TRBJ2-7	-	CASTSARGYEQYF	TGTGCCAGCACCTCCGCTAGGGGCTACGAGCAGTACTTC
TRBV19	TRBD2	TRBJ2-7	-	CASSKQILTSTDEQYF	TGTGCCAGTAGTAAACAAATCCTGACTAGCACAGACGAGCAGTACTTC
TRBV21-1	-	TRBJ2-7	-	CASSPPGQGTYEQYF	TGTGCCAGCAGTCCCCCGGGACAGGGAACCTACGAGCAGTACTTC
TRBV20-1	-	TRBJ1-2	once	CSAGGHGYTF	TGCAGTGCGGGAGGGCATGGCTACACCTTC
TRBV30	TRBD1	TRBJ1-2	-	CAWSIFTGQLVVGYTF	TGTGCCTGGAGTATATTCACGGGACAGCTAGTAGTGGGCTACACCTTC
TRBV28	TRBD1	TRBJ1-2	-	CASSSGTGRSDGYTF	TGTGCCAGCAGTTCCGGGACAGGGAGATCCGATGGCTACACCTTC
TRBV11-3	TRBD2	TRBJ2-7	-	CASSFTSGLSYEQYF	TGTGCCAGCAGCTTCACTAGCGGGTTATCCTACGAGCAGTACTTC
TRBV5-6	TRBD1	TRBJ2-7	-	CASSLGPPRQGAYEQYF	TGTGCCAGCAGCTTGGGCCCCCCGCGACAGGGGGCCTACGAGCAGTACTTC
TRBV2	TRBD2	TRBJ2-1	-	CASSENRGGYNEQFF	TGTGCCAGCAGTGAAAACCGGGGGGGTTACAATGAGCAGTTCTTC